This record looks at one TCR beta chain sequence and its context. The junction does not match germline at one end; this may be a read error. The CDR3 runs to 12 residues. The germline V gene has CDR1 SQVTM and CDR2 ANQGSEA. The data were taken from a study of tumor-infiltrating lymphocytes in primary liver carcinoma. Study-level background: Tumors were stage T1-T3 N0M0, about 4 to 11 cm across.

Co-extracted RNA and DNA came from around 18-30 mg of unsorted bulk tissue. A primer in the constant region served to generate TCR beta cDNA from 450 to 600 ng of total RNA. Construction of TCR beta libraries relied on three successive nested multiplex PCR rounds employing slightly modified ARM-PCR. For 10 cycles apiece, the opening two PCR rounds ran with TRBV1-TRBV30 forward primers and a C-beta reverse primer. TCRdb re-derived calls from the multiplex PCR reads in MiXCR, one entry per CDR3 protein. The sample has about 100,000 distinct CDR3 sequences, 55% to 80% seen once; the top ten hold about 12%.

The V and J genes are TRBV29-1 and TRBJ2-7; either TRBD1 or TRBD2 may supply D (6 bases each). This sequence was found in a woman aged 55-70 years with primary liver carcinoma and hepatitis B virus infection. The sample was liver tumor tissue from sampling region 2. Subset: tumor region T2, inferior pole. The DNA for the CDR3 is TGTAGCAGGGGTGGGGGGAGCTACGAGCAGTACTTC. Translation: CSRGGGSYEQYF.